This T cell receptor beta chain was obtained from a study of blood T cell repertoires in COVID-19. About the research overall: Samples representing acute and convalescent COVID-19 were sourced from the United States, Italy and Spain. T cells, B-cell-depleted T cells, or PBMCs provided the cDNA or gDNA that served as material.

In the original analysis: Quantification of nucleated cells was approximated via reference gene primer amplification. The protocol was immunoSEQ multiplex PCR, while the TCRdb copy is restricted to in-frame clones and leaves out a portion. V and J calls and clone size are copied from that table; D and trimming were computed from the DNA. Among tens of thousands of clones listed, around 67% were seen once. Germline CDR1 reads LGHNA; CDR2 reads YSLEER. V lost 2 bases and J lost 7; bases outside the gene matches: 12. CDR3 length equals 18 residues. This clone has only a few counts. The V and J genes are TRBV4-3 and TRBJ1-6, with 9 positions matching TRBD1. The receptor's source is a woman aged 55-69 years in a cohort sampled during active or convalescent COVID-19. Sequencing was carried out using peripheral blood. DNA of the CDR3: TGCGCCAGCAGCCAACACCAGGGTATCGGGACAGGGAATTCACCCCTCCACTTT. Protein product: CASSQHQGIGTGNSPLHF.